Listed below are T cell receptor beta chains from one sample, sequenced in a study of OX40 agonist ivuxolimab in advanced cancers. The method was immunoSEQ multiplex PCR; TCRdb's version includes in-frame clones alone and lacks a portion of them. The table includes about 76,000 clones, approximately 87% detected once. The sequencing here drew on CD4+ or CD8+ T cells sorted from blood, taken in a trial of the OX40 agonist ivuxolimab. The receptors originated from an adult with an advanced solid tumor such as melanoma, head and neck, liver or kidney cancer. CDR3s include the opening cysteine and the closing phenylalanine or tryptophan. D genes are given only for firm matches. Size is stated for part of the rows, as once, few or many counts, or as a class when the clone is expanded.

clone size,D gene,J gene,V gene,CDR3 protein,CDR3 DNA
few,TRBD2,TRBJ2-1,TRBV2,CASSLRTSGSNEQFF,TGTGCCAGCAGTCTAAGGACTAGCGGGAGCAATGAGCAGTTCTTC
-,TRBD2,TRBJ2-5,TRBV19,CASSRTSGVGWSIETQYF,TGTGCCAGTAGTCGGACTAGCGGGGTTGGATGGTCCATAGAGACCCAGTACTTC
-,-,TRBJ1-2,TRBV5-6,CASSPRTVNYGYTF,TGTGCCAGCAGCCCGAGGACAGTAAACTATGGCTACACCTTC
-,-,TRBJ1-1,TRBV29-1,CSVEVNWGRSEAFF,TGCAGCGTTGAAGTGAATTGGGGGAGAAGTGAAGCTTTCTTT
-,-,TRBJ1-3,TRBV30,CAWSVLSLSGNTIYF,TGTGCCTGGAGTGTACTCTCCCTCTCTGGAAACACCATATATTTT
-,-,TRBJ2-3,TRBV5-4,CASSFGAGTDTQYF,TGTGCCAGCAGCTTCGGGGCAGGGACAGATACGCAGTATTTT
-,TRBD2,TRBJ2-3,TRBV9,CASSVGLAGRTDTQYF,TGTGCCAGCAGCGTAGGGTTAGCGGGACGCACAGATACGCAGTATTTT
once,-,TRBJ2-4,TRBV5-1,CASSLAGATKNIQYF,TGCGCCAGCAGCTTAGCCGGGGCGACCAAAAACATTCAGTACTTC
-,TRBD1,TRBJ1-5,TRBV18,CASSLTGENQPQHF,TGTGCCAGCTCACTGACAGGGGAGAATCAGCCCCAGCATTTT
-,TRBD2,TRBJ2-6,TRBV6-4,CASSDFGSGGPSSGANVLTF,TGTGCCAGCAGTGATTTTGGTAGCGGGGGGCCCAGCTCTGGGGCCAACGTCCTGACTTTC
-,-,TRBJ1-1,TRBV5-1,CASSLAGVITEAFF,TGCGCCAGCAGCTTGGCCGGGGTTATCACTGAAGCTTTCTTT
-,-,TRBJ1-4,TRBV4-1,CASSLLLAATNEKLFF,TGCGCCAGCAGCCTATTGTTAGCAGCAACTAATGAAAAACTGTTTTTT
-,-,TRBJ1-2,TRBV30,CAWSVVQGAGYTF,TGTGCCTGGAGTGTAGTACAGGGCGCCGGCTACACCTTC
-,-,TRBJ1-1,TRBV30,CAWSMDSRMYTEAFF,TGTGCCTGGAGTATGGACAGTAGGATGTACACTGAAGCTTTCTTT
-,TRBD1,TRBJ1-4,TRBV5-1,CASSGTGVEKLFF,TGCGCCAGCAGCGGGACAGGAGTGGAAAAACTGTTTTTT
-,-,TRBJ2-1,TRBV2,CASRGGSYNEQFF,TGTGCCAGCAGAGGGGGATCCTACAATGAGCAGTTCTTC
-,-,TRBJ2-1,TRBV11-2,CASSLDLTPRSEQFF,TGTGCCAGCAGCTTAGATCTGACTCCAAGGTCGGAGCAGTTCTTC